A single sample gave rise to the 15 T cell receptor beta chains below, sequenced in a study of identical twins. TCRdb reprocessed the 5' RACE reads with MiXCR, giving one entry per CDR3 protein. The profile shows some 460,000 distinct CDR3 sequences, around 14% of them singletons. These data also featured in a second study, about yellow fever vaccine responses in identical twins.

The sample taken for sequencing was CD4+ T cells sorted from blood. These TCRs come from a woman between 18 and 29 years old in good health.

The chain combines TRBV29-1 with TRBJ2-7; D remains unclear. V was shortened by 4 bases and J by 2 bases, with 12 bases between the two germline ends. This CDR3 region has 13 residues. Per the germline V gene, CDR1 is SQVTM and CDR2 is ANQGSEA. The CDR3 spells CSVAPSPPYEQYF. The CDR3 DNA sequence: TGCAGCGTTGCCCCCAGTCCCCCCTACGAGCAGTACTTC.

This clonotype was counted only a few times. The gene calls are TRBV7-2 and TRBJ2-3; D might be TRBD1 or TRBD2, each matching 5 bases. Trimming pared 4 bases from V and 5 bases from J, leaving 13 bases between. This CDR3 is 14 amino acids long. The germline gives CDR1 SGHTA, CDR2 FQGNSA. In DNA form, the CDR3 reads TGTGCCAGCAGCTCAAGGGACCGGAGAGATACGCAGTATTTT. It specifies CASSSRDRRDTQYF.

The genes are TRBV12-3 or TRBV12-4 and TRBJ2-2, with 7 bases matching TRBD1. The junction had 15 bases not matched to a gene; V was cut back by 5 bases and J by 0 bases. This CDR3 has 19 amino acids. CDR3 residues: CASSPVPGQQKANTGELFF. CDR3 bases: TGTGCCAGCAGTCCTGTCCCGGGACAGCAAAAGGCGAACACCGGGGAGCTGTTTTTT.

CDR3 coding DNA: TGTGCCAGTAGTCCTGGTGGCGGCAGCTACTACGAGCAGTACTTC. It is translated as CASSPGGGSYYEQYF. The chain combines TRBV19 with TRBJ2-7; the D is unclear. Trimming took 5 bases from V and 3 from J, leaving 17 bases between them. The CDR3 spans 15 residues. Germline CDR1 reads LNHDA; CDR2 reads SQIVND (reference sequence).

This sequence joins TRBV9 and TRBJ2-7; 8 positions match TRBD2. V dropped 4 bases and J dropped 3; count of bases not matched to a gene: 6. The CDR3 spans 14 residues. From germline, CDR1 is SGDLS and CDR2 YYNGEE. The CDR3 spells CASSWGLDNYEQYF. The CDR3 DNA reads TGTGCCAGCAGCTGGGGACTAGATAACTACGAGCAGTACTTC.

Many counts were recorded for this clonotype. V usage is TRBV24-1 and J usage is TRBJ2-5, with D unresolved. V gave up 9 bases and J gave up 4 bases, with 11 bases separating them. This CDR3 is 12 amino acids long. Per germline, CDR1 KGHDR and CDR2 SFDVKD. CDR3 sequence: CATGTDLETQYF. In nucleotides, the CDR3 is TGTGCCACCGGAACAGATTTAGAGACCCAGTACTTC.

The chain joins TRBV28 to TRBJ2-5; D may be TRBD1 (6 bases). The CDR3 runs 16 residues. The V and J ends lost 5 bases and 4 bases respectively, with 20 bases between them. CDR1 is MDHEN, CDR2 SYDVKM, per germline. CDR3 in DNA: TGTGCCAGCAGTCCCCTCAACAGGGTACCCCCAGAGACCCAGTACTTC. Translation: CASSPLNRVPPETQYF.

The chain has TRBV30 and TRBJ1-5; D is ambiguous. There are 13 residues in the CDR3. Trimming took off 3 bases at V and 3 bases at J, with 9 bases between the two ends. Germline assignment: CDR1 GTSNPN and CDR2 SVGIG (reference sequence). This CDR3 is CAWRGDSNQPQHF. CDR3 coding DNA: TGTGCCTGGAGGGGCGATTCCAATCAGCCCCAGCATTTT. The full variable domain, completed using reference TRBV30 and TRBJ1-5, is SQTIHQWPATLVQPVGSPLSLECTVEGTSNPNLYWYRQAAGRGLQLLFYSVGIGQISSEVPQNLSASRPQDRQFILSSKKLLLSDSGFYLCAWRGDSNQPQHFGDGTRLSIL.

This chain uses TRBV6-2 or TRBV6-3 with TRBJ2-2; a weak D match, TRBD2 (6 bases). This CDR3 region has 13 residues. V was clipped by 9 bases and J by 4 bases, with 12 bases between them. The germline gives CDR1 MNHEY, CDR2 SVGEGT. The CDR3 spells CASKLAGTGELFF. The CDR3 coding sequence is TGTGCCAGTAAACTAGCTGGCACCGGGGAGCTGTTTTTT.

In its sample, this clonotype was seen a few times. J is TRBJ1-2 and V is TRBV7-9, with 8 bases matching TRBD1. With V trimmed by 3 bases and J by 3 bases, 6 bases remained unmatched. The CDR3 runs 15 residues. Germline-derived CDR1 and CDR2 are SEHNR and FQNEAQ (reference sequence). CDR3 bases: TGTGCCAGCAGCTTTATACAGGGGGTTGACTATGGCTACACCTTC. Its translation is CASSFIQGVDYGYTF.

The CDR3 DNA follows: TGTGCCATCAGTGAGAGGACAGGGAGCTATGGCTACACCTTC. Protein sequence: CAISERTGSYGYTF. This rearrangement joins TRBV10-3 to TRBJ1-2, with TRBD1 matching 8 bases. V was pared by 2 bases and J by 4 bases, with 3 bases of the junction left unmatched. The CDR3 loop spans 14 amino acids. Germline CDR1 and CDR2: ENHRY and SYGVKD.

The chain couples TRBV6-2 or TRBV6-3 to TRBJ1-5; D is possibly TRBD1 (5 bases). The germline CDR1 and CDR2 sequences are MNHEY and SVGEGT. The CDR3 runs 13 residues. Trimming pared 7 bases from V and 6 bases from J, leaving 13 bases between. CDR3 bases: TGTGCCAGCACCGAACCGGGGACTCAGCCCCAGCATTTT. Translation: CASTEPGTQPQHF.

A few counts support this clonotype. The chain combines TRBV5-6 with TRBJ2-1; 9 nucleotides line up with TRBD1. Trimming at V came to 0 bases and at J to 7 bases, leaving 5 bases not matched to a gene. There are 15 residues in the CDR3. CDR1 is SGHDT and CDR2 is YYEEEE in the germline V gene. CDR3 sequence: CASSLGDRVKNEQFF. CDR3 nucleotides: TGTGCCAGCAGCTTGGGGGACAGGGTAAAGAATGAGCAGTTCTTC.

J is TRBJ2-7 and V is TRBV7-3, with D tentatively TRBD1 (6 bases). Trimming pared 4 bases from V and 2 bases from J, leaving 9 bases between. CDR3 length equals 13 residues. Per germline, CDR1 SGHTA and CDR2 FQGTGA. As DNA, the CDR3 is TGTGCCAGCAGCTACAGACAGGCCTACGAGCAGTACTTC. Residues: CASSYRQAYEQYF.

This clonotype showed up just a few times. The rearrangement uses TRBV29-1 and TRBJ2-1, with TRBD2 as a possible D gene (6 bases). Germline V lookup: CDR1 SQVTM, CDR2 ANQGSEA. V was trimmed by 4 bases and J by 8 bases, leaving 12 bases between them. The CDR3 extends over 12 amino acids. CDR3 residues: CSVVAGTHEQFF. CDR3 DNA: TGCAGCGTTGTTGCTGGGACTCATGAGCAGTTCTTC.